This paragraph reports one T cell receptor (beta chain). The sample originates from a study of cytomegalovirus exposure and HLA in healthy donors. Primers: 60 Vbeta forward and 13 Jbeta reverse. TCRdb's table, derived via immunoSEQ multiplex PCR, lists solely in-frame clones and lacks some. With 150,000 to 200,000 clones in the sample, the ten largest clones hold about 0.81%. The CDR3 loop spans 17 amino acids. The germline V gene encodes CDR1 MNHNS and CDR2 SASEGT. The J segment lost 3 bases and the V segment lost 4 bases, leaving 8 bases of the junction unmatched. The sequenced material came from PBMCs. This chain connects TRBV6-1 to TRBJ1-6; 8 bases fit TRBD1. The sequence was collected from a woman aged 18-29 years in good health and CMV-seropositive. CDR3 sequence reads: CASSVLTGTGYNSPLHF. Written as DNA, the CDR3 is TGTGCCAGCAGTGTTCTTACCGGGACAGGCTATAATTCACCCCTCCACTTT.